What follows are 11 T cell receptor beta chains derived from one specimen sequenced in a study of PD-1 blockade in classical Hodgkin lymphoma. Only in-frame clones appear in the TCRdb table, and some are missing; sequencing was by immunoSEQ multiplex PCR. The sample lists approximately 50,000 clones; more than 70% were seen once. All patients relapsed after autologous stem cell transplantation, and brentuximab vedotin exposure varied. The starting material was peripheral blood mononuclear cells (PBMCs), obtained before the second cycle of nivolumab. These receptors were obtained from a human donor with classical Hodgkin lymphoma.

The V gene is TRBV7-9, the J gene TRBJ2-3, with unresolved D. Trimming removed 1 base from V and 6 bases from J, with 8 bases in between. CDR3 size: 13 residues. Germline CDR1 is SEHNR and CDR2 is FQNEAQ (reference sequence). Here the CDR3 reads CASSLDGADTQYF. CDR3 nucleotide sequence: TGTGCCAGCAGCTTAGACGGCGCTGATACGCAGTATTTT.

The gene calls are TRBV28 and TRBJ1-2, with 12 bases identical to TRBD1. Germline CDR1 MDHEN, CDR2 SYDVKM. This CDR3 is 16 amino acids long. V lost 2 bases, J lost 6 bases, and 7 bases stayed unmatched. CDR3 residues: CASSLTWDRGRNGYTF. CDR3 DNA: TGTGCCAGCAGTTTAACTTGGGACAGGGGGCGAAATGGCTACACCTTC.

The chain carries TRBV9 and TRBJ1-6; 7 nucleotides agree with TRBD1. This CDR3 spans 15 amino acids. CDR1 SGDLS and CDR2 YYNGEE come from the germline V gene. V lost 4 bases, J lost 10 bases, and 11 bases stayed unmatched. Here the CDR3 DNA reads TGTGCCAGCAGCCAAACGACAGGGAAGGAATCACCCCTCCACTTT. This encodes CASSQTTGKESPLHF. Full variable domain (missing parts from reference TRBV9 and TRBJ1-6): DSGVTQTPKHLITATGQRVTLRCSPRSGDLSVYWYQQSLDQGLQFLIQYYNGEERAKGNILERFSAQQFPDLHSELNLSSLELGDSALYFCASSQTTGKESPLHFGNGTRLTVT.

The chain employs TRBV5-1 and TRBJ2-2, with D unresolved. Looked up from germline, CDR1 is SGHRS and CDR2 is YFSETQ. Trimming removed 2 bases from V and 5 bases from J, with 10 bases in between. The CDR3 covers 14 residues. As DNA, the CDR3 is TGCGCCAGCAGCTTTCAAGCCCAGACCGGGGAGCTGTTTTTT. Encoded protein: CASSFQAQTGELFF. Looking up the rest from reference TRBV5-1 and TRBJ2-2 gives the full variable domain: KAGVTQTPRYLIKTRGQQVTLSCSPISGHRSVSWYQQTPGQGLQFLFEYFSETQRNKGNFPGRFSGRQFSNSRSEMNVSTLELGDSALYLCASSFQAQTGELFFGEGSRLTVL.

For this clone: Additional DNA sequences in this sample encode the identical CDR3. This chain joins TRBV5-1 and TRBJ2-5, with D tentatively TRBD1 or TRBD2 (6 bases each). This CDR3 has 14 amino acids. V lost 1 base and J 5 bases, leaving 12 bases between the germline ends. Germline lookup yields CDR1 SGHRS and CDR2 YFSETQ. For the CDR3, the DNA is TGCGCCAGCAGCTTGTACGGGGGCGGGGAGACCCAGTACTTC. Translation: CASSLYGGGETQYF.

This clone was seen a single time. The rearrangement links TRBV5-1 to TRBJ2-1, with 10 nucleotides matching TRBD2. Trimming cost V 0 bases and J 8 bases; bases outside gene matches: 5. CDR1 and CDR2 from the germline V gene are SGHRS and YFSETQ. CDR3 length equals 15 residues. Here the CDR3 reads CASSLGSGGVDEQFF. For the CDR3, the DNA is TGCGCCAGCAGCTTGGGAAGCGGGGGGGTTGATGAGCAGTTCTTC.

CDR3 bases: TGCGCCAGCAGCCGGGACCCCGGCGGGGGATCGCCCCAGCATTTT. It yields the protein CASSRDPGGGSPQHF. The chain is built from TRBV4-1 and TRBJ1-5; a weak D match, TRBD1 (5 bases). V was cut by 4 bases and J by 9 bases, with 19 bases left in between. The CDR3 contains 15 residues. The germline V gene has CDR1 MGHRA and CDR2 YSYEKL.

This clone was picked up a small number of times. The gene calls are TRBV4-1 and TRBJ1-3; 8 bases are shared with TRBD1. V gave up 3 bases and J gave up 5 bases; unmatched junction bases: 6. The CDR3 is 15 residues long. From germline, CDR1 is MGHRA and CDR2 YSYEKL. CDR3 in DNA: TGCGCCAGCAGCCACCTTGGACAGGGCCGAAACACCATATATTTT. As protein: CASSHLGQGRNTIYF.

The chain uses TRBV6-6 and TRBJ1-4; possibly TRBD1 for D (6 bases). CDR1 and CDR2 (germline): MNHNY, SVGAGI (reference sequence). The CDR3 runs to 14 residues. Trimming removed 7 bases at V and 8 bases at J, with 17 bases between. The CDR3 region has the DNA TGTGCCAGCATCCCGTCGGACAGCTCAGAAAAACTGTTTTTT. This encodes CASIPSDSSEKLFF.

The rearrangement joins TRBV5-1 to TRBJ1-5; D possibly corresponds to TRBD1 (6 bases). V lost 2 bases and J 1 base, leaving 10 bases between the germline ends. The CDR3 has 15 residues. Germline V gives CDR1 SGHRS, CDR2 YFSETQ. The CDR3 DNA is TGCGCCAGCAGCTTATCAGGGGACAGCAATCAGCCCCAGCATTTT. Encoded protein: CASSLSGDSNQPQHF.

The rearrangement joins TRBV5-1 to TRBJ2-7; D remains ambiguous. Germline V gene data show CDR1 as SGHRS and CDR2 as YFSETQ. The CDR3 spans 14 residues. Deletions cut 1 base from V and 4 bases from J, with 12 bases between. CDR3 in DNA: TGCGCCAGCAGCTTGATCAGCACTTCATACGAGCAGTACTTC. It encodes CASSLISTSYEQYF.